This T cell receptor beta chain was sequenced in a study of T cell repertoires in aging, cancer and after chemotherapy. Overall study context: Approximately 10 million TCR reads were in the whole dataset. General study findings and limits: Loss of evenness, beyond lost richness, contributed to age-related TCR diversity decline in cancer patients. Rebound thymic output was suggested by rising median generation probability during chemotherapy in each cancer cohort.

A mixed TRB-A/B primer pool amplified rearranged TRB by multiplex touch-down PCR. TCRdb independently ran MiXCR on the multiplex PCR reads; one entry per CDR3 protein. This sample has around 5,000 distinct CDR3 sequences, with more than 20% found just once. By share of the sample, this clonotype is medium-sized. What it binds is not known. The template was genomic DNA from peripheral blood, not RNA. Specimen: blood. The TCR sequence derives from a human donor in good health. The donor label of this sample is uncertain.

CDR3 sequence reads: CASSPQWGGRASNEQFF. Here the CDR3 DNA reads TGTGCCAGCAGCCCCCAATGGGGCGGGAGGGCCTCCAATGAGCAGTTCTTC. J is TRBJ2-1 and V is TRBV6-2 or TRBV6-3; the match to TRBD2 covers 9 bases. The CDR3 spans 17 residues. V gave up 6 bases and J gave up 6 bases; unmatched junction bases: 15. Per germline, CDR1 MNHEY and CDR2 SVGEGT.